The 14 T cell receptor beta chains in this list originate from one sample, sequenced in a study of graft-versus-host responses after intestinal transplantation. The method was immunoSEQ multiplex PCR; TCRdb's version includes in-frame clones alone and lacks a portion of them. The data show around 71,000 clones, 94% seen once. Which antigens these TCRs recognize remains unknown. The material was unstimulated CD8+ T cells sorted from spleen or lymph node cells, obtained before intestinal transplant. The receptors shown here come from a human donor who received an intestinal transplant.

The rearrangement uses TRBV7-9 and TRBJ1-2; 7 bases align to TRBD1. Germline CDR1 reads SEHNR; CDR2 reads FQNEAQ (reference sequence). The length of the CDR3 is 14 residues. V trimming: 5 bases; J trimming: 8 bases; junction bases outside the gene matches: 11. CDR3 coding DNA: TGTGCCAGCAGCCAGTACAGGGGCTTCAAGGGCTACACCTTC. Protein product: CASSQYRGFKGYTF.

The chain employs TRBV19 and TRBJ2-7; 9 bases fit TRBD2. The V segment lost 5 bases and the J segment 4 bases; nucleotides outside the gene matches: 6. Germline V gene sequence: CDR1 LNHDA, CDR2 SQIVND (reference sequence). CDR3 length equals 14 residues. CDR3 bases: TGTGCCAGTAGTTTCGGGACTAGCCAATACGAGCAGTACTTC. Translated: CASSFGTSQYEQYF.

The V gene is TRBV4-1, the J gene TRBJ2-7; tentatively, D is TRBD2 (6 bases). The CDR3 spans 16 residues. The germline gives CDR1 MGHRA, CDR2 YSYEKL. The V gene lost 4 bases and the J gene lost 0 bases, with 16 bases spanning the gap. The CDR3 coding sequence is TGCGCCAGCAGCCTAACCGGGACTCCGGGCTCCTACGAGCAGTACTTC. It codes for CASSLTGTPGSYEQYF.

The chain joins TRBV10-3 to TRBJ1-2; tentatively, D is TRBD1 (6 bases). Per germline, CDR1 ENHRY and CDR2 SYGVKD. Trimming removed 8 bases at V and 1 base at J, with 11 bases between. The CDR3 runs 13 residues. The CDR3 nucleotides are TGTGCCATCGGGCCGGACAGTAACTATGGCTACACCTTC. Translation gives CAIGPDSNYGYTF.

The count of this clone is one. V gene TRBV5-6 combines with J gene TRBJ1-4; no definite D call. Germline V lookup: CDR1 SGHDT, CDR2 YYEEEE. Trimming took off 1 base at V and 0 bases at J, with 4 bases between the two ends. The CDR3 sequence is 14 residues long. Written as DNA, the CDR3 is TGTGCCAGCAGCTTGATCCCAACTAATGAAAAACTGTTTTTT. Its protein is CASSLIPTNEKLFF.

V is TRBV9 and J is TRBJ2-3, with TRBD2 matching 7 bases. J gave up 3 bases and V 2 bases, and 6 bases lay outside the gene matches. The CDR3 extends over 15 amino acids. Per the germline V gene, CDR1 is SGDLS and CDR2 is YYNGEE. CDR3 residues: CASSVAGVGTDTQYF. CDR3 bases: TGTGCCAGCAGCGTGGCGGGAGTGGGTACAGATACGCAGTATTTT.

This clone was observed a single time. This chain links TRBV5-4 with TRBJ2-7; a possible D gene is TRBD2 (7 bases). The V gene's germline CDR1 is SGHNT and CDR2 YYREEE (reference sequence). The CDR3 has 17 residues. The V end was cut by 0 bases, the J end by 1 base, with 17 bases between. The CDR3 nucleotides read TGTGCCAGCAGCTTGGGAGATGGGGGGGCTCATTCCTACGAGCAGTACTTC. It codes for CASSLGDGGAHSYEQYF.

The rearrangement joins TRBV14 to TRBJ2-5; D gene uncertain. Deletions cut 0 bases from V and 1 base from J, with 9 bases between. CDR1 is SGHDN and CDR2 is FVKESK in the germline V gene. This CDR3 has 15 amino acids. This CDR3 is CASSQEANLQETQYF. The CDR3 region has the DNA TGTGCCAGCAGCCAAGAGGCAAACCTCCAAGAGACCCAGTACTTC.

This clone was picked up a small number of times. CDR3 coding DNA: TGTGCCAGCAGCTTGAGGGGTGAGGAAAAACTGTTTTTT. Translated: CASSLRGEEKLFF. The chain recombines TRBV5-6 with TRBJ1-4; D possibly corresponds to TRBD1 (5 bases). The CDR3 contains 13 residues. Deletions cut 1 base from V and 8 bases from J, with 9 bases between. Germline V gives CDR1 SGHDT, CDR2 YYEEEE.

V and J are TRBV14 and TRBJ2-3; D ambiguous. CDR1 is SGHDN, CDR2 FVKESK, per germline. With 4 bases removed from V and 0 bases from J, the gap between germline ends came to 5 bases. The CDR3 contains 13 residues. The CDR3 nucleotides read TGTGCCAGCAGCCGTAGAAGCACAGATACGCAGTATTTT. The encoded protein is CASSRRSTDTQYF.

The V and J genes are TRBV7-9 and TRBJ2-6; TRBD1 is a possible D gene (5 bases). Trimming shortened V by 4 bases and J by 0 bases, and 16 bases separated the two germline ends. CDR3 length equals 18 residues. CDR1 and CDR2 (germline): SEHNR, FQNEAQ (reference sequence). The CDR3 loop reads CASSSVRGFGSGANVLTF. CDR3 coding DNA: TGTGCCAGCAGCTCGGTAAGGGGTTTTGGCTCTGGGGCCAACGTCCTGACTTTC.

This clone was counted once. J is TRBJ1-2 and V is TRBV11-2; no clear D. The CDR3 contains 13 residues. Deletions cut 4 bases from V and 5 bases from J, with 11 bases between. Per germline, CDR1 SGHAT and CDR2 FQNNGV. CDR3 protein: CASSSTAGYGYTF. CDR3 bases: TGTGCCAGCAGCTCGACCGCAGGTTATGGCTACACCTTC.

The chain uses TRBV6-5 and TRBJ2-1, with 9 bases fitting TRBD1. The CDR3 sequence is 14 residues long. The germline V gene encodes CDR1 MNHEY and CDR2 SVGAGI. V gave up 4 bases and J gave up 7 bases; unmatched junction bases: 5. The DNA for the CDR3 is TGTGCCAGCAGTTCACAGGGGGCTCTGAATGAGCAGTTCTTC. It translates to CASSSQGALNEQFF.

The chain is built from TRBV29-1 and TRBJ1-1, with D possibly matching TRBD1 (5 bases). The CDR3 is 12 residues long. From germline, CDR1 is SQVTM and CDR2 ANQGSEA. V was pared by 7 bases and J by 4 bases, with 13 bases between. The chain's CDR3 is CSALGGGTEAFF. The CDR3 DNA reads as TGCAGCGCCCTCGGGGGAGGCACTGAAGCTTTCTTT.